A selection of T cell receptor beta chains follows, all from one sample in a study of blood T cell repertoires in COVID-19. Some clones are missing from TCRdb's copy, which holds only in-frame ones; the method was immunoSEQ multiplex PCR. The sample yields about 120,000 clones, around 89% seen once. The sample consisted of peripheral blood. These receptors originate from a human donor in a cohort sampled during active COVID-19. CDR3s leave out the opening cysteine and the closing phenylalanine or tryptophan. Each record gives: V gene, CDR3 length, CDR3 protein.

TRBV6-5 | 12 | ASSQTGTAAEAF
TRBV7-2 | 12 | ASSLGSLLYEQY
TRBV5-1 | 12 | ASSLQGSNQPQH
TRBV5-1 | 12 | ASSLGSPGETQY
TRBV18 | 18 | ASSPITIRGQGTNTGELF
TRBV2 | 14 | ASSPTGGGNTGELF
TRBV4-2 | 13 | ASSRERGEYNEQF
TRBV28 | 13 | ASSFPGQGGYGYT
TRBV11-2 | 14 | ASSLEAGGSRDTQY
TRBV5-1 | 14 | ASSLAQTSGDETQY
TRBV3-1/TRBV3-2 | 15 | ASSRALAGASSYEQY
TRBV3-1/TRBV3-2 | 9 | ASSHRDEQY
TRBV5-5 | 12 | ASSSVISRVEQY
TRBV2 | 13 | ASRRRKGIVDTQY
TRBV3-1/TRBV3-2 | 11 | ASSPQGAGEQF
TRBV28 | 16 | ASSFPGTGRGDNYGYT
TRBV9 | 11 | AWRDRPTDTQY
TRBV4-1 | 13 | ASSQEGTGLDTQY
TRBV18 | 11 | ASSPRDSYEQY
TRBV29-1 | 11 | SGGEGTRYEQY
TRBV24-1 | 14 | ATGDAGPRDTGELF
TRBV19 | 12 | ASSIEDRNNEQF
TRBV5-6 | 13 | ASSFFGQGRNTIY
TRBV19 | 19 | ASSIDGPWTAGLAGADTQY
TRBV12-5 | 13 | ASGSSGGEIDEQF
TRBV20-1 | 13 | SASGQALSGNTIY
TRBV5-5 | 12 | ASSLMSSKETQY
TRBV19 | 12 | ASSNIQGATEAF
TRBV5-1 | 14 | ASSEGQAATNEKLF
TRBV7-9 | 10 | ASSTNRYEQY
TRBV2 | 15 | ASSESTSGRQANEQF
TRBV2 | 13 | ASSVLAGRTDTQY
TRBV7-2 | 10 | ASSLMEETQY
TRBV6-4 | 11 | ASMFRANTEAF
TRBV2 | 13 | ASSGVGASTDTQY
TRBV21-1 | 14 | ASSKVVRGNTDTQY
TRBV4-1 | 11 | ASSLHLYNEQF
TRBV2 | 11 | ASTPQRNTEAF
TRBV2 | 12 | ASSEPGTNYGYT
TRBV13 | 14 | ASSFPAGLLNTEAF
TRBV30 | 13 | AWSVMASGLETQY
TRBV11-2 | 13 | ASSFSDGGNTEAF
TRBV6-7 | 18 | ASSYRQGGRWSLSTDTQY
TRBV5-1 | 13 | ASSLTGDSNQPQH
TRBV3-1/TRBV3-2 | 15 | ASSQTSSGRSSYEQY
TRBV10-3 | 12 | AISDSGGAREQF